The 17 T cell receptor beta chains below were found in one sample sequenced in a study of T cells in Graves' hyperthyroidism and ophthalmopathy. The TCR beta CDR3 regions underwent amplification using RNA transcripts as the source. TCR CDR3 underwent first-round RT-PCR with the HTBI primer set. TCRdb independently ran MiXCR on the multiplex PCR reads; one entry per CDR3 protein. The repertoire consists of 250,000 or so distinct CDR3 sequences, with less than 15% occurring once and the leading ten covering 13%. The sequenced sample consisted of blood. Every receptor here comes from a woman aged 35 to 49 with Graves' hyperthyroidism that later progressed to Graves' ophthalmopathy.

This clonotype was found many times. V usage is TRBV11-2 and J usage is TRBJ2-5; tentative D call: TRBD2 (5 bases). The ends were cut back, 5 bases at V and 2 bases at J, with 18 bases in the middle. From germline, CDR1 is SGHAT and CDR2 FQNNGV. This CDR3 has 16 amino acids. CDR3 bases: TGTGCCAGCAGCCCTCGTTGGGCGGGCTCACAAGAGACCCAGTACTTC. Its translation is CASSPRWAGSQETQYF. Looking up the rest from reference TRBV11-2 and TRBJ2-5 gives the full variable domain: EAGVAQSPRYKIIEKRQSVAFWCNPISGHATLYWYQQILGQGPKLLIQFQNNGVVDDSQLPKDRFSAERLKGVDSTLKIQPAKLEDSAVYLCASSPRWAGSQETQYFGPGTRLLVL.

This clonotype has at least ten counts. The rearrangement uses TRBV20-1 and TRBJ1-5; D may be TRBD1 (5 bases). From germline, CDR1 is DFQATT and CDR2 SNEGSKA (reference sequence). The germline V and J ends were trimmed by 3 bases and 4 bases, with 7 bases remaining between them. This CDR3 has 12 residues. In nucleotides, the CDR3 is TGCAGTGCTAGTGGGGGGAATCAGCCCCAGCATTTT. Amino acid sequence: CSASGGNQPQHF.

This clonotype occurred many times. The J gene is TRBJ2-1, the V gene TRBV11-2; 11 bases map to TRBD2. Germline CDR1 reads SGHAT; CDR2 reads FQNNGV. CDR3 size: 17 residues. Unmatched junction bases numbered 11, after V lost 5 bases and J lost 5 bases. The CDR3 loop is CASSLIPPGLADNEQFF. CDR3 nucleotide sequence: TGTGCCAGCAGCCTAATTCCTCCGGGACTAGCGGACAATGAGCAGTTCTTC.

The sample holds many counts of this clonotype. The V and J genes are TRBV28 and TRBJ2-7; 9 bases are shared with TRBD1. The ends lost 4 bases at V and 3 bases at J; junction bases unmatched: 7. Per germline, CDR1 MDHEN and CDR2 SYDVKM. The CDR3 contains 15 residues. The CDR3 here is CASSSPGQGGYEQYF. For the CDR3, the DNA is TGTGCCAGCAGTTCGCCGGGACAGGGTGGCTACGAGCAGTACTTC.

This clonotype was counted ten times or more. J is TRBJ2-3 and V is TRBV29-1; 8 bases fit TRBD2. Germline V gives CDR1 SQVTM, CDR2 ANQGSEA. The J segment lost 0 bases and the V segment lost 7 bases, leaving 9 bases of the junction unmatched. This CDR3 is 15 amino acids long. DNA of the CDR3: TGCAGCGGAGCCACGGGGGGGGCTAGCACAGATACGCAGTATTTT. As protein: CSGATGGASTDTQYF.

This chain links TRBV30 with TRBJ2-7; 12 bases match TRBD2. The germline gives CDR1 GTSNPN, CDR2 SVGIG (reference sequence). This CDR3 has 17 amino acids. Unmatched junction bases numbered 12, after V lost 2 bases and J lost 4 bases. The CDR3 nucleotides read TGTGCCTGGAGTAAGACTAGCGGGAGTACGTACGGGTACGAGCAGTACTTC. Protein: CAWSKTSGSTYGYEQYF.

For this clonotype: This could be a read error, since a much larger clone is one nucleotide away. The chain uses TRBV18 and TRBJ2-4; no firm D call. The better agreement between TRBJ2-1 and the DNA end casts doubt on the J call. The CDR3 runs to 13 residues. Germline loops: CDR1 KGHSH, CDR2 LQKENI. The CDR3 spells CASSLGPFGIQFF. Written as DNA, the CDR3 is TGTGCCAGCTCACTCGGCCCATTCGGCATTCAGTTCTTC.

This clonotype was seen repeatedly, ten times or more. CDR3 sequence: CASSTTGLDKNIQYF. The CDR3 DNA reads as TGCGCCAGCAGCACGACAGGGTTGGACAAAAACATTCAGTACTTC. The chain carries TRBV5-1 and TRBJ2-4; 7 nucleotides line up with TRBD1. CDR3 size: 15 residues. Germline V gene lookup returns CDR1 SGHRS and CDR2 YFSETQ. Trimming took 4 bases from V and 3 from J; bases not matched to a gene: 7. Full variable domain (outside the CDR3, taken from reference TRBV5-1 and TRBJ2-4): KAGVTQTPRYLIKTRGQQVTLSCSPISGHRSVSWYQQTPGQGLQFLFEYFSETQRNKGNFPGRFSGRQFSNSRSEMNVSTLELGDSALYLCASSTTGLDKNIQYFGAGTRLSVL.

At least ten counts were recorded for this clonotype. V usage is TRBV28 and J usage is TRBJ2-3; TRBD1 is a possible D gene (6 bases). Trimming cost V 9 bases and J 2 bases, with 18 bases left between them. The CDR3 runs 15 residues. Germline lookup yields CDR1 MDHEN and CDR2 SYDVKM. The CDR3 region is CASLRGGLATDTQYF. Here the CDR3 DNA reads TGTGCCAGTCTAAGAGGGGGTCTCGCCACAGATACGCAGTATTTT.

This clonotype has a count of ten or more. The V gene is TRBV20-1, the J gene TRBJ1-4, with D possibly matching TRBD1 (6 bases). In germline, CDR1 is DFQATT, CDR2 SNEGSKA (reference sequence). The CDR3 contains 15 residues. V was pared by 0 bases and J by 7 bases, with 15 bases between. The CDR3 bases are TGCAGTGCTAGAGATTGGGGGCCCGGGGGTGAAAAACTGTTTTTT. Translation: CSARDWGPGGEKLFF.

There are many counts of this clonotype. The chain joins TRBV4-1 to TRBJ2-7; TRBD2 matches at 14 bases. Germline V lookup: CDR1 MGHRA, CDR2 YSYEKL. The ends lost 4 bases at V and 4 bases at J; junction bases unmatched: 6. This CDR3 contains 16 residues. The CDR3 reads CASSPGLAGVGYEQYF. CDR3 in DNA: TGCGCCAGCAGCCCGGGACTAGCGGGAGTAGGGTACGAGCAGTACTTC.

In its sample, this clonotype was seen a few times. The rearrangement uses TRBV18 and TRBJ1-5; maybe TRBD1 (5 bases). Trimming removed 8 bases at V and 6 bases at J, with 17 bases between. Germline V gene sequence: CDR1 KGHSH, CDR2 LQKENI. This CDR3 contains 14 residues. For the CDR3, the DNA is TGTGCCAGCCGTCCGGGGGGTGGAAGTCAGCCCCAGCATTTT. Translation gives CASRPGGGSQPQHF. The full variable domain, with the rest looked up from reference TRBV18 and TRBJ1-5, is NAGVMQNPRHLVRRRGQEARLRCSPMKGHSHVYWYRQLPEEGLKFMVYLQKENIIDESGMPKERFSAEFPKEGPSILRIQQVVRGDSAAYFCASRPGGGSQPQHFGDGTRLSIL.

This clonotype was picked up a small number of times. This may be a read error: a much more frequent sequence differs by one nucleotide. The chain links TRBV6-2 or TRBV6-3 to TRBJ2-5; D is undetermined. The CDR3 length is 14 residues. V was cut by 5 bases and J by 10 bases, with 20 bases left in between. Germline V gives CDR1 MNHEY, CDR2 SVGEGT. The CDR3 DNA follows: TGTGCCAGCAGTGATTTGCAAGGTGTTTCCCGCCAGTACTTC. Translating it yields CASSDLQGVSRQYF.

This clonotype was counted many times. The rearrangement links TRBV28 to TRBJ2-1, with 12 bases identical to TRBD2. The J segment lost 9 bases and the V segment lost 3 bases, leaving 6 bases of the junction unmatched. The CDR3 is 15 residues long. Germline CDR1 reads MDHEN; CDR2 reads SYDVKM. The CDR3 DNA is TGTGCCAGCAGTTTTTTGCTAGCGGGAGGGCCTGAGCAGTTCTTC. Protein: CASSFLLAGGPEQFF.

This clonotype was observed at least ten times. The chain has TRBV5-6 and TRBJ1-4, with a tentative D call TRBD1 (5 bases). This CDR3 contains 14 residues. Germline V CDR1 and CDR2: SGHDT, YYEEEE. V lost 7 bases and J 3 bases, leaving 13 bases between the germline ends. The CDR3 DNA is TGTGCCAGCGGCCGCATAGGGGCTAATGAAAAACTGTTTTTT. Protein product: CASGRIGANEKLFF.

This clonotype was counted many times. The rearrangement links TRBV29-1 to TRBJ1-1, with no clear D. The germline CDR1 and CDR2 sequences are SQVTM and ANQGSEA. The V gene lost 4 bases and the J gene lost 1 base, with 10 bases spanning the gap. The CDR3 loop spans 13 amino acids. The DNA of the CDR3 is TGCAGCGTTGGGACCTTGCCGAACACTGAAGCTTTCTTT. This translates into CSVGTLPNTEAFF.

This clonotype was observed many times. The V and J genes are TRBV10-3 and TRBJ2-1; 7 nucleotides agree with TRBD2. V trimming: 5 bases; J trimming: 2 bases; junction bases outside the gene matches: 3. Germline-derived CDR1 and CDR2 are ENHRY and SYGVKD. The CDR3 is 14 residues long. CDR3 sequence: CAISRSGPYNEQFF. The CDR3, as DNA: TGTGCCATCAGTCGTAGCGGGCCCTACAATGAGCAGTTCTTC.